This T cell receptor beta chain was identified during a study of cytomegalovirus exposure and HLA in healthy donors. The CDR3 has 13 residues. The germline V gene encodes CDR1 PRHDT and CDR2 FYEKMQ (reference sequence). V lost 5 bases to trimming and J lost 4 bases, with 8 bases between them. Method: immunoSEQ multiplex PCR; TCRdb's copy keeps in-frame clones and lacks some. This sample has some 130,000 clones, with approximately 88% found just once. This clonotype originated in a woman aged 18 to 35 in good health and CMV-seropositive. Input material: PBMCs. The chain has TRBV13 and TRBJ2-2; a possible D gene is TRBD1 (5 bases). The DNA for the CDR3 is TGTGCCAGCAGCCAAAGGGGCACCGGGGAGCTGTTTTTT. Its protein is CASSQRGTGELFF.